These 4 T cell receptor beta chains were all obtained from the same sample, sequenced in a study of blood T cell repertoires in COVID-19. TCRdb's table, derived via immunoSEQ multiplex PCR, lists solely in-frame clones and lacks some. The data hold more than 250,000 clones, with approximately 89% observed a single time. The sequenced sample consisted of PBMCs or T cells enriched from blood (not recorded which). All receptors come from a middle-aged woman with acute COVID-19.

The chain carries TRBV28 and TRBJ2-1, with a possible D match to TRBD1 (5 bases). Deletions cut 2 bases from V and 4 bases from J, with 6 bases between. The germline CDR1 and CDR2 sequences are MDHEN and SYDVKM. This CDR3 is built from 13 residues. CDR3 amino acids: CASSLDSYNEQFF. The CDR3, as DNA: TGTGCCAGCAGTTTAGACAGTTACAATGAGCAGTTCTTC. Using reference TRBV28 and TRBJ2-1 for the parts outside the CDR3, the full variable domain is DVKVTQSSRYLVKRTGEKVFLECVQDMDHENMFWYRQDPGLGLRLIYFSYDVKMKEKGDIPEGYSVSREKKERFSLILESASTNQTSMYLCASSLDSYNEQFFGPGTRLTVL.

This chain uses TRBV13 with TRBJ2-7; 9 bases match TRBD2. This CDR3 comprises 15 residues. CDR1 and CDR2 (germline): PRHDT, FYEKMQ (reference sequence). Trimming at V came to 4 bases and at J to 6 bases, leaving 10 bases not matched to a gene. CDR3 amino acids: CASSSPAGGFAEQYF. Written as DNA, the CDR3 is TGTGCCAGCAGCTCACCGGCGGGAGGGTTCGCCGAGCAGTACTTC.

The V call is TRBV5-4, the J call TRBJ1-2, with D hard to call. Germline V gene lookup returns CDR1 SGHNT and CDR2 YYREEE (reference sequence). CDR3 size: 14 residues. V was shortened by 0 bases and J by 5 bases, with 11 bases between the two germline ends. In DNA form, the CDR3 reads TGTGCCAGCAGCTTGGCGGGGATTTCATATGGCTACACCTTC. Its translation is CASSLAGISYGYTF.

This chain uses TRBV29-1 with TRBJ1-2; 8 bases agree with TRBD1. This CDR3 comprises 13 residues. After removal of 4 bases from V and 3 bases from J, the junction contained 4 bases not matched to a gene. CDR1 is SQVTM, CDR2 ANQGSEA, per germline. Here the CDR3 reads CSVVSTGDYGYTF. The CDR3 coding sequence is TGCAGCGTTGTCTCGACAGGGGACTATGGCTACACCTTC.